Listed here are 11 T cell receptor beta chains from one sample, sequenced in a study of beta chain features in type 1 diabetes (dated by TCRdb to 2016 to 2019). Findings and caveats that apply to the study as a whole: A moderate but significant shortening of TCRB CDR3 length was observed in type 1 diabetes patients in all four CD4+ subsets.

The library came from the immunoSEQ multiplex PCR assay. The High Capacity cDNA Reverse Transcription Kit was used to reverse transcribe all of the isolated RNA, meaning that expressed TCRB transcripts were what got sequenced. Not all clones reach the TCRdb copy of this immuneACCESS table, which keeps in-frame sequences only. Checked studies attribute under half of the gap to unresolved V genes and leave the rest unexplained. Recorded for this sample are around 710,000 clones; about an eighth of them occurred a single time. Around 0.12% of the sample comes from the top ten. No antigen has been assigned to these receptors. The specimen sequenced was naive CD4+ T cells from blood. This specimen's cell subset or site label, interpreted: true naive CD4+ T cells. The source is a man in his thirties or forties with type 1 diabetes.

This chain joins TRBV15 and TRBJ1-3; D gene unclear. From germline, CDR1 is LNHNV and CDR2 YYDKDF (reference sequence). V lost 5 bases, J lost 3 bases, and 20 bases lay in between. The CDR3 covers 17 residues. The CDR3, as DNA: TGTGCCACCAGCTTTGTGTGGGCACAGAACCTTGGAAACACCATATATTTT. Encoded protein: CATSFVWAQNLGNTIYF.

The V gene is TRBV7-3, the J gene TRBJ2-3, with 10 bases that match TRBD1. The CDR3 is made up of 14 amino acids. V gave up 5 bases and J gave up 4 bases; unmatched junction bases: 3. The germline V gene has CDR1 SGHTA and CDR2 FQGTGA. DNA for the CDR3: TGTGCCAGCAGCCGGGACAGGGGACCAGATACGCAGTATTTT. This gives the protein CASSRDRGPDTQYF.

The V gene is TRBV9, the J gene TRBJ1-2; D is possibly TRBD1 (5 bases). Trimming cost V 6 bases and J 3 bases, with 12 bases left between them. Germline-derived CDR1 and CDR2 are SGDLS and YYNGEE. This CDR3 spans 13 amino acids. The CDR3 DNA sequence: TGTGCCAGCAACAGAGGGGTAGACTATGGCTACACCTTC. Translating it yields CASNRGVDYGYTF.

This clone was seen only a few times. The CDR3 DNA reads as TGTGCCAGCTCGTATCGGACTAGCGGGGACACAGATACGCAGTATTTT. Its translation is CASSYRTSGDTDTQYF. V usage is TRBV18 and J usage is TRBJ2-3; the match to TRBD2 covers 12 bases. Germline values: CDR1 KGHSH, CDR2 LQKENI. Germline trimming cut 6 bases from V and 2 bases from J; bases unmatched to any gene: 6. This CDR3 has 16 amino acids.

This clone was seen only a few times. This chain connects TRBV11-3 to TRBJ2-5; D is uncertain. The CDR3 spans 11 residues. The V end was cut by 5 bases, the J end by 2 bases, with 3 bases between. The germline CDR1 and CDR2 sequences are SGHNT and YENEEA. The CDR3 region is CASSVQETQYF. The CDR3 DNA sequence: TGTGCCAGCAGCGTTCAAGAGACCCAGTACTTC. Full variable domain (missing parts from reference TRBV11-3 and TRBJ2-5): EAGVVQSPRYKIIEKKQPVAFWCNPISGHNTLYWYLQNLGQGPELLIRYENEEAVDDSQLPKDRFSAERLKGVDSTLKIQPAELGDSAVYLCASSVQETQYFGPGTRLLVL.

The genes are TRBV2 and TRBJ2-7; D remains ambiguous. This CDR3 is built from 11 residues. The ends were cut back, 7 bases at V and 3 bases at J, with 7 bases in the middle. Per germline, CDR1 SNHLY and CDR2 FYNNEI. CDR3 sequence: CASNPHYEQYF. The CDR3 DNA reads as TGTGCCAGCAATCCTCACTACGAGCAGTACTTC.

The rearrangement uses TRBV27 and TRBJ1-1; D is undetermined. The CDR3 spans 15 residues. CDR1 is MNHEY and CDR2 is SMNVEV in the germline V gene (reference sequence). Trimming cost V 8 bases and J 0 bases, with 16 bases left between them. The CDR3 protein is CASLPWASLNTEAFF. CDR3 in DNA: TGTGCCAGCCTTCCGTGGGCCAGCTTGAACACTGAAGCTTTCTTT.

The J gene is TRBJ1-2, the V gene TRBV5-6, with a tentative D call TRBD1 (5 bases). From germline, CDR1 is SGHDT and CDR2 YYEEEE. The V gene lost 4 bases and the J gene lost 5 bases, with 12 bases spanning the gap. There are 13 residues in the CDR3. The CDR3 region is CASSLDRAYGYTF. CDR3 sequence (DNA): TGTGCCAGCAGCCTTGACAGAGCTTATGGCTACACCTTC.

This clone was detected a few times. This chain connects TRBV5-4 to TRBJ2-2; no definite D call. V was clipped by 0 bases and J by 1 base, with 16 bases between them. The CDR3 covers 18 residues. Germline CDR1 is SGHNT and CDR2 is YYREEE (reference sequence). CDR3 coding DNA: TGTGCCAGCAGCTTGGCGGGCCGAACGGGCTTGAACACCGGGGAGCTGTTTTTT. Amino acid sequence: CASSLAGRTGLNTGELFF.

A single count supports this clone. The sample has other DNA sequences that encode this CDR3 too. This chain connects TRBV4-3 to TRBJ1-5; the D is unclear. With 0 bases removed from V and 6 bases from J, the gap between germline ends came to 6 bases. Germline CDR1 LGHNA, CDR2 YSLEER. The length of the CDR3 is 13 residues. This CDR3 reads CASSQDSGQPQHF. The CDR3 DNA reads as TGCGCCAGCAGCCAAGATTCGGGTCAGCCCCAGCATTTT.

V and J are TRBV27 and TRBJ1-3; TRBD1 matches at 7 bases. Germline V gives CDR1 MNHEY, CDR2 SMNVEV (reference sequence). CDR3 size: 15 residues. Unmatched junction bases numbered 6, after V lost 4 bases and J lost 3 bases. The DNA of the CDR3 is TGTGCCAGCAGTTCCAAGGGGGCGCGTGGAAACACCATATATTTT. Its protein product is CASSSKGARGNTIYF.